This T cell receptor beta chain was identified during a study of shared clonotypes between healthy human individuals. The study's findings and limits: Estimated clonotype richness was generally higher in naive than memory subsets. Around 4.7% was the fraction of naive CD4 clonotypes found shared across a few donors. Clonotype sharing among donors, it was expected, would be affected by sequencing depth.

Profiling relied on immunoSEQ multiplex PCR, and the TCRdb table lists in-frame clones only, not all of them. The sample yields about 1.5 million clones, about 98% seen once. In regard to this clone: Its antigen is undetermined.

Memory CD4+ cells were the fraction left after CD45RA+ naive selection. Germline V gives CDR1 SGHKS, CDR2 YYEKEE (reference sequence). There are 15 residues in the CDR3. V shed 4 bases and J 7 bases; nucleotides not matched to a gene: 10. Sequenced input: naive CD4+ T cells sorted from blood. The subset: CD45RA+ positively selected. This rearrangement joins TRBV5-5 to TRBJ2-1, with TRBD1 identical over 8 bases. This TCR was sampled from a man aged 25-40 years in good health. CDR3 amino acids: CASSLRTGMLNEQFF. The CDR3 bases are TGTGCCAGCAGCCTCCGGACAGGGATGTTGAATGAGCAGTTCTTC.